The rows below give T cell receptor beta chains drawn from one sample of a study of blood T cell repertoires in COVID-19. Assay used: immunoSEQ multiplex PCR; TCRdb lists only in-frame clones, some missing. The sample carries about 140,000 clones, 65% to 80% recorded once. The specimen sequenced was peripheral blood. The receptors were sampled from a man between 60 and 70 years old with acute or convalescent COVID-19. CDR3s include the opening cysteine and the closing phenylalanine or tryptophan. D genes are given only for firm matches. The size entry is marked missing in some rows and otherwise reads once, few, many or a size class.

>few|TRBD1|TRBV4-3|TRBJ1-2
CASSQGEGGGYTF
TGCGCCAGCAGCCAAGGGGAAGGGGGCGGCTACACCTTC
>-|TRBD1|TRBV27|TRBJ2-5
CARGDRARETQYF
TGTGCCAGAGGGGACAGGGCGAGGGAGACCCAGTACTTC
>once|-|TRBV10-3|TRBJ1-5
CASGEDNQPQHF
TGTGCCTCGGGGGAGGACAATCAGCCCCAGCATTTT
>-|TRBD1|TRBV11-2|TRBJ2-2
CASSLGQGLAGELFF
TGTGCCAGCAGCTTGGGACAGGGCCTCGCCGGGGAGCTGTTTTTT
>-|TRBD1|TRBV6-5|TRBJ2-3
CASSPTGGTADTQYF
TGTGCCAGCAGTCCAACAGGGGGCACAGCAGATACGCAGTATTTT
>-|-|TRBV5-1|TRBJ2-7
CASSLQDSSSYEQYF
TGCGCCAGCAGCTTGCAGGACAGCTCCTCCTACGAGCAGTACTTC
>-|TRBD2|TRBV7-2|TRBJ2-5
CASSLGLAQETQYF
TGTGCCAGCAGCTTAGGACTAGCTCAAGAGACCCAGTACTTC
>-|TRBD1|TRBV18|TRBJ1-3
CASSPGQALTSGNTIYF
TGTGCCAGCTCACCGGGACAGGCCCTTACATCTGGAAACACCATATATTTT
>-|TRBD1|TRBV6-5|TRBJ1-6
CASRPGTGGQSPLHF
TGTGCCAGCAGGCCCGGGACAGGGGGCCAATCACCCCTCCACTTT
>-|-|TRBV4-2|TRBJ1-1
CASRGLGGQDTEAFF
TGTGCCAGCAGGGGGTTGGGGGGGCAGGACACTGAAGCTTTCTTT
>-|TRBD1|TRBV25-1|TRBJ1-5
CASSETGVTQPQHF
TGTGCCAGCAGTGAGACAGGGGTAACTCAGCCCCAGCATTTT
>-|-|TRBV28|TRBJ2-3
CASSFPPQGPTDTQYF
TGTGCCAGCAGTTTCCCTCCACAGGGTCCCACAGATACGCAGTATTTT
>-|-|TRBV18|TRBJ2-2
CASSPSAARDTGELFF
TGTGCCAGCTCACCTAGCGCGGCCCGGGACACCGGGGAGCTGTTTTTT
>few|-|TRBV19|TRBJ1-2
CASSIREYGYTF
TGTGCCAGTAGTATCCGAGAATATGGCTACACCTTC
>-|-|TRBV29-1|TRBJ1-2
CSVDLDGARGYTF
TGCAGCGTTGATCTAGATGGGGCGAGGGGCTACACCTTC
>-|-|TRBV3-1/TRBV3-2|TRBJ1-1
CASLGADVAFF
TGTGCCAGCTTGGGGGCGGATGTAGCTTTCTTT
>-|-|TRBV7-3|TRBJ2-3
CASSLRAEGTQYF
TGTGCCAGCAGCTTAAGAGCTGAGGGTACGCAGTATTTT
>-|TRBD1|TRBV4-3|TRBJ1-5
CASSQDQGTEQPQHF
TGCGCCAGCAGCCAAGATCAGGGGACAGAACAGCCCCAGCATTTT
>-|-|TRBV28|TRBJ1-2
CASSSTGLANYGYTF
TGTGCCAGCAGTTCAACAGGCCTAGCTAACTATGGCTACACCTTC
>-|-|TRBV7-9|TRBJ1-1
CASSSRGGYTEAFF
TGTGCCAGCAGCTCCCGGGGGGGTTACACTGAAGCTTTCTTT
>-|-|TRBV11-2|TRBJ1-4
CASQGNEKLFF
TGTGCCAGCCAGGGGAATGAAAAACTGTTTTTT
>-|-|TRBV5-8|TRBJ2-1
CASSLGDFSYNEQFF
TGTGCCAGCAGCTTAGGAGACTTCTCCTACAATGAGCAGTTCTTC
>-|-|TRBV6-5|TRBJ2-2
CASSPFTAGELFF
TGTGCCAGCAGTCCCTTTACTGCCGGGGAGCTGTTTTTT
>-|-|TRBV18|TRBJ1-1
CASSPKLGLPNVGTEAFF
TGTGCCAGCTCCCCTAAGCTTGGACTGCCAAATGTGGGCACTGAAGCTTTCTTT
>once|-|TRBV27|TRBJ2-5
CASSLLWGGRTQYF
TGTGCCAGCAGTTTATTATGGGGGGGCAGGACCCAGTACTTC
>-|TRBD1|TRBV6-1|TRBJ2-7
CASSVSGTGAFYEQYF
TGTGCCAGCAGTGTATCCGGGACAGGGGCTTTCTACGAGCAGTACTTC
>-|-|TRBV6-5|TRBJ1-4
CASRPTVTNEKLFF
TGTGCCAGCAGGCCGACAGTTACTAATGAAAAACTGTTTTTT
>-|-|TRBV7-2|TRBJ2-7
CASSSLGRGSEQYF
TGTGCCAGCAGCTCCTTGGGGAGGGGGAGCGAGCAGTACTTC
>-|-|TRBV4-3|TRBJ2-7
CASSQDGGTYEQYF
TGCGCCAGCAGCCAAGACGGCGGAACCTACGAGCAGTACTTC